Following are 16 T cell receptor beta chains from one sample sequenced in a study of blood T cell repertoires in COVID-19. The table came from immunoSEQ multiplex PCR; TCRdb's copy has only in-frame clones and leaves some out. The sample consists of roughly 390,000 clones, roughly 86% of them appearing once. Sequencing was done on a sample of peripheral blood. The receptor set was obtained from a woman aged 25 to 39 with COVID-19, enrolled during active disease.

The gene calls are TRBV2 and TRBJ1-5, with TRBD1 identical over 9 bases. Looked up from germline, CDR1 is SNHLY and CDR2 is FYNNEI. V lost 6 bases to trimming and J lost 5 bases; unmatched junction nucleotides: 5. CDR3 length equals 14 residues. The CDR3 reads CASSSRTGDQPQHF. Here the CDR3 DNA reads TGTGCCAGCAGCTCACGGACAGGGGATCAGCCCCAGCATTTT.

The DNA for the CDR3 is TGTGCCAGCAGCCGCACGACAGGGGCCAGCTATGGCTACACCTTC. It yields the protein CASSRTTGASYGYTF. The genes are TRBV7-2 and TRBJ1-2, with 8 bases identical to TRBD1. Germline assignment: CDR1 SGHTA and CDR2 FQGNSA. The V segment lost 5 bases and the J segment 4 bases; nucleotides outside the gene matches: 9. This CDR3 comprises 15 residues.

The chain combines TRBV7-2 with TRBJ1-1; possibly TRBD1 for D (5 bases). V was cut by 5 bases and J by 4 bases, with 11 bases left in between. Germline V gives CDR1 SGHTA, CDR2 FQGNSA. The length of the CDR3 is 13 residues. The CDR3 here is CASSLDSFTEAFF. The CDR3, as DNA: TGTGCCAGCAGCCTAGACAGCTTCACTGAAGCTTTCTTT.

The chain combines TRBV2 with TRBJ1-5, with TRBD1 matching 7 bases. Unmatched junction bases numbered 6, after V lost 6 bases and J lost 1 base. Germline V gene data show CDR1 as SNHLY and CDR2 as FYNNEI. CDR3 length: 15 amino acids. The chain's CDR3 is CASRSKGASNQPQHF. CDR3 DNA: TGTGCCAGCAGGTCCAAGGGGGCAAGCAATCAGCCCCAGCATTTT.

This CDR3 is CASSVSAPTHEQYF. The CDR3 DNA reads as TGTGCCAGCAGTGTTAGCGCCCCCACACACGAGCAGTACTTC. The J gene is TRBJ2-7, the V gene TRBV2; D perhaps matches TRBD2 (5 bases). This CDR3 comprises 14 residues. Per the germline V gene, CDR1 is SNHLY and CDR2 is FYNNEI. V shed 4 bases and J shed 5 bases, with 15 bases lying between them.

The genes are TRBV29-1 and TRBJ1-1; TRBD1 might be the D (5 bases). V shed 7 bases and J shed 4 bases, with 10 bases lying between them. The length of the CDR3 is 11 residues. Germline CDR1 SQVTM, CDR2 ANQGSEA. The CDR3 spells CSGGDSTEAFF. CDR3 coding DNA: TGCAGCGGCGGCGACAGCACTGAAGCTTTCTTT.

V is TRBV6-4 and J is TRBJ1-4, with 7 bases identical to TRBD1. The CDR3 length is 15 residues. The junction had 7 bases not matched to a gene; V was cut back by 6 bases and J by 3 bases. The germline V gene encodes CDR1 MRHNA and CDR2 SNTAGT. In DNA, the CDR3 is TGTGCCAGCAGCGCCGGGACAGTCCCTAATGAAAAACTGTTTTTT. Translated, it gives CASSAGTVPNEKLFF.

In this sample, this clone turned up once. The rearrangement links TRBV7-2 to TRBJ2-1, with TRBD1 matching 8 bases. Germline values: CDR1 SGHTA, CDR2 FQGNSA. This CDR3 has 15 residues. The V and J ends lost 5 bases and 5 bases, in that order; junction bases with no gene match: 8. CDR3 in amino acids: CASSGGQDNHNEQFF. DNA for the CDR3: TGTGCCAGCAGCGGGGGACAGGACAACCACAATGAGCAGTTCTTC. Full variable domain (missing parts from reference TRBV7-2 and TRBJ2-1): GAGVSQSPSNKVTEKGKDVELRCDPISGHTALYWYRQSLGQGLEFLIYFQGNSAPDKSGLPSDRFSAERTGGSVSTLTIQRTQQEDSAVYLCASSGGQDNHNEQFFGPGTRLTVL.

The CDR3 sequence is CASSLGQAWTEAFF. DNA of the CDR3: TGCGCCAGCAGCTTGGGACAGGCGTGGACTGAAGCTTTCTTT. This chain connects TRBV5-1 to TRBJ1-1; a possible D gene is TRBD1 (6 bases). Per the germline V gene, CDR1 is SGHRS and CDR2 is YFSETQ. The CDR3 runs 14 residues. V lost 0 bases and J lost 5, with 11 bases in between.

A few counts support this clone. The rearrangement links TRBV5-1 to TRBJ1-1; D unresolved. Trimming shortened V by 4 bases and J by 1 base, and 11 bases separated the two germline ends. The CDR3 sequence is 14 residues long. The germline CDR1 and CDR2 sequences are SGHRS and YFSETQ. The chain's CDR3 is CASSASTKNTEAFF. In nucleotides, the CDR3 is TGCGCCAGCAGCGCCTCGACAAAGAACACTGAAGCTTTCTTT.

In this sample, this clone turned up once. The chain uses TRBV3-1 (or the pseudogene TRBV3-2) and TRBJ2-5; TRBD2 matches at 8 bases. Germline-derived CDR1 and CDR2 are LGHDT and YNNKEL (reference sequence). After removal of 0 bases from V and 1 base from J, the junction contained 4 bases not matched to a gene. The CDR3 sequence is 16 residues long. This chain's CDR3 is CASSQEVLAVQETQYF. Written as DNA, the CDR3 is TGTGCCAGCAGCCAAGAGGTACTAGCGGTCCAAGAGACCCAGTACTTC.

V is TRBV2 and J is TRBJ2-1; 8 bases are shared with TRBD2. The CDR3 length is 15 residues. Per the germline V gene, CDR1 is SNHLY and CDR2 is FYNNEI. Trimming took 6 bases from V and 0 from J; bases not matched to a gene: 4. CDR3 DNA sequence: TGTGCCAGCAGCATAGCGGGAAGCTCCTACAATGAGCAGTTCTTC. Protein product: CASSIAGSSYNEQFF.

V usage is TRBV4-3 and J usage is TRBJ2-7; 10 bases align to TRBD2. Germline CDR1 LGHNA, CDR2 YSLEER. The V gene end was trimmed by 6 bases and the J gene end by 3 bases; junction bases not matched to a gene: 11. The CDR3 consists of 16 residues. The CDR3 nucleotides read TGCGCCAGCAGTCTTACCGGGACTAGCGTTATCTACGAGCAGTACTTC. Translated, it gives CASSLTGTSVIYEQYF.

The chain has TRBV6-4 and TRBJ2-4; 7 bases fit TRBD1. This CDR3 is 16 amino acids long. The junction had 7 bases not matched to a gene; V was cut back by 5 bases and J by 0 bases. Germline V gene sequence: CDR1 MRHNA, CDR2 SNTAGT. CDR3 region: CASSTPGQLAKNIQYF. CDR3 bases: TGTGCCAGCAGTACGCCGGGACAGCTAGCCAAAAACATTCAGTACTTC.

This clone was found once. V and J are TRBV2 and TRBJ1-6; D may be TRBD1 (5 bases). The germline V and J ends were trimmed by 6 bases and 7 bases, with 13 bases remaining between them. Germline CDR1 and CDR2: SNHLY and FYNNEI. The CDR3 is 14 residues long. CDR3 DNA sequence: TGTGCCAGCAGCGGGCCAACAGGCAATTCACCCCTCCACTTT. Translation: CASSGPTGNSPLHF.

The chain has TRBV27 and TRBJ1-6, with D perhaps TRBD1 (6 bases). Looked up from germline, CDR1 is MNHEY and CDR2 is SMNVEV (reference sequence). V lost 1 base and J lost 2, with 9 bases in between. The CDR3 has 16 amino acids. This CDR3 reads CASSLLGGTYNSPLHF. CDR3 sequence (DNA): TGTGCCAGCAGTTTATTAGGGGGAACCTATAATTCACCCCTCCACTTT.